The 24 T cell receptor beta chains presented below share a single source sample, sequenced in a study of T cell changes during pregnancy in multiple sclerosis. Repertoires were generated with immunoSEQ multiplex PCR, while TCRdb's copy carries only in-frame clones and drops some. The repertoire consists of 100,000 or so clones, with 91% occurring once and the leading ten covering over 2.5%. Here the sequenced sample was peripheral blood, taken in the second trimester of pregnancy. The receptors stem from a female donor with multiple sclerosis, enrolled in a pregnancy study.

This clone has just one count. This chain joins TRBV5-4 and TRBJ2-7, with no clear D. From germline, CDR1 is SGHNT and CDR2 YYREEE (reference sequence). The CDR3 length is 11 residues. V lost 4 bases to trimming and J lost 7 bases, with 9 bases between them. The CDR3 DNA is TGTGCCAGCAGCCTCGACTCAGAGCAGTACTTC. It translates to CASSLDSEQYF.

Note on this clone: The same CDR3 is also encoded by other DNA sequences in this sample. The rearrangement joins TRBV6-1 to TRBJ2-7, with D perhaps matching TRBD1 (6 bases). V lost 6 bases and J lost 3, with 9 bases in between. In germline, CDR1 is MNHNS, CDR2 SASEGT. CDR3 size: 12 residues. CDR3 sequence (DNA): TGTGCCAGCAGAGGGGGTAGCTACGAGCAGTACTTC. Translated: CASRGGSYEQYF.

The rearrangement joins TRBV30 to TRBJ2-7; tentatively, D is TRBD1 (6 bases). This CDR3 has 15 residues. Trimming took off 5 bases at V and 0 bases at J, with 17 bases between the two ends. Germline CDR1 is GTSNPN and CDR2 is SVGIG (reference sequence). The CDR3 nucleotides are TGTGCCTGGTTATATCGGACAGCTAGCTCCTACGAGCAGTACTTC. This gives the protein CAWLYRTASSYEQYF.

This chain connects TRBV19 to TRBJ2-3, with a weak D call TRBD1 (5 bases). The CDR3 length is 15 residues. CDR1 is LNHDA, CDR2 SQIVND, per germline (reference sequence). V lost 2 bases to trimming and J lost 1 base, with 10 bases between them. The CDR3 nucleotides read TGTGCCAGTAGTATAAGGGGTGGGGGCACAGATACGCAGTATTTT. Translated: CASSIRGGGTDTQYF.

The V call is TRBV19, the J call TRBJ2-4; D perhaps matches TRBD2 (5 bases). Per germline, CDR1 LNHDA and CDR2 SQIVND (reference sequence). Trimming pared 8 bases from V and 1 base from J, leaving 12 bases between. The CDR3 contains 14 residues. CDR3 protein: CASGSGMAKNIQYF. In DNA form, the CDR3 reads TGTGCCAGTGGGAGTGGCATGGCCAAAAACATTCAGTACTTC.

This chain connects TRBV5-1 to TRBJ1-6; no firm D call. The CDR3 totals 14 residues. CDR1 and CDR2 (germline): SGHRS, YFSETQ. V lost 2 bases to trimming and J lost 7 bases, with 10 bases between them. The chain's CDR3 is CASSLVGSNSPLHF. CDR3 in DNA: TGCGCCAGCAGCTTAGTGGGCTCGAATTCACCCCTCCACTTT. Variable domain in full (rest from reference TRBV5-1 and TRBJ1-6): KAGVTQTPRYLIKTRGQQVTLSCSPISGHRSVSWYQQTPGQGLQFLFEYFSETQRNKGNFPGRFSGRQFSNSRSEMNVSTLELGDSALYLCASSLVGSNSPLHFGNGTRLTVT.

J is TRBJ1-2 and V is TRBV5-5; D not certain. Between the trimmed V and J ends, which lost 5 bases and 6 bases, there was a span of 17 bases. The CDR3 loop spans 14 amino acids. The germline V gene encodes CDR1 SGHKS and CDR2 YYEKEE (reference sequence). This chain's CDR3 is CASRNPGGSHGYTF. The CDR3 DNA reads TGTGCCAGCAGAAACCCCGGTGGTTCCCATGGCTACACCTTC.

This clone appeared a few times. The CDR3 loop is CATSSIGAGVNEQFF. In nucleotides, the CDR3 is TGTGCCACCAGCAGCATCGGAGCGGGAGTCAATGAGCAGTTCTTC. The chain carries TRBV15 and TRBJ2-1; TRBD2 matches at 8 bases. V shed 3 bases and J 6 bases; nucleotides not matched to a gene: 7. This CDR3 has 15 residues. Per germline, CDR1 LNHNV and CDR2 YYDKDF (reference sequence).

J is TRBJ2-1 and V is TRBV28; 10 nucleotides line up with TRBD2. CDR1 is MDHEN and CDR2 is SYDVKM in the germline V gene. Trimming at V came to 5 bases and at J to 7 bases, leaving 5 bases not matched to a gene. The CDR3 sequence is 14 residues long. CDR3: CASSVGLAFNEQFF. The CDR3 DNA reads TGTGCCAGCAGTGTGGGACTAGCGTTTAATGAGCAGTTCTTC.

The chain couples TRBV9 to TRBJ2-1; 7 nucleotides agree with TRBD2. The junction had 7 bases not matched to a gene; V was cut back by 3 bases and J by 4 bases. This CDR3 is 15 amino acids long. Germline V gene lookup returns CDR1 SGDLS and CDR2 YYNGEE. The CDR3: CASSARLAEYNEQFF. For the CDR3, the DNA is TGTGCCAGCAGCGCGCGACTAGCAGAATACAATGAGCAGTTCTTC. Looking up the rest from reference TRBV9 and TRBJ2-1 gives the full variable domain: DSGVTQTPKHLITATGQRVTLRCSPRSGDLSVYWYQQSLDQGLQFLIQYYNGEERAKGNILERFSAQQFPDLHSELNLSSLELGDSALYFCASSARLAEYNEQFFGPGTRLTVL.

The J gene is TRBJ2-5, the V gene TRBV27; D is possibly TRBD2 (6 bases). Germline CDR1 MNHEY, CDR2 SMNVEV (reference sequence). V was clipped by 4 bases and J by 4 bases, with 13 bases between them. This CDR3 is 14 amino acids long. The CDR3 reads CASSSRDFLETQYF. DNA for the CDR3: TGTGCCAGCAGTTCCCGGGACTTCCTAGAGACCCAGTACTTC.

The chain is built from TRBV10-3 and TRBJ2-5, with D possibly matching TRBD1 (5 bases). With 0 bases removed from V and 4 bases from J, the gap between germline ends came to 6 bases. The CDR3 runs to 13 residues. Germline V CDR1 and CDR2: ENHRY, SYGVKD. Here the CDR3 DNA reads TGTGCCATCAGTGAGTCAGGGGCAGAGACCCAGTACTTC. Protein: CAISESGAETQYF.

V gene TRBV5-1 combines with J gene TRBJ1-2; D gene unclear. With 0 bases removed from V and 6 bases from J, the gap between germline ends came to 18 bases. The CDR3 has 16 residues. Germline V lookup: CDR1 SGHRS, CDR2 YFSETQ. CDR3 sequence: CASSLDAGLGAHGYTF. As DNA, the CDR3 is TGCGCCAGCAGCTTGGATGCAGGTCTGGGAGCGCATGGCTACACCTTC.

The genes are TRBV21-1 and TRBJ2-7; the table's TRBD2 call for D was not verified on the DNA. TRBV21-1 is a listed pseudogene. This CDR3 spans 16 amino acids. CDR3 region: CAGGGTSGVPSYEQYF. The CDR3 coding sequence is TGTGCCGGGGGAGGGACTAGCGGGGTACCATCCTACGAGCAGTACTTC.

This clone occurred once. The rearrangement links TRBV19 to TRBJ2-7; 11 bases agree with TRBD2. The V and J ends lost 5 bases and 2 bases, in that order; junction bases with no gene match: 8. Germline V gene data show CDR1 as LNHDA and CDR2 as SQIVND (reference sequence). The CDR3 sequence is 16 residues long. This chain's CDR3 is CASSDKGLAAPYEQYF. The CDR3, as DNA: TGTGCCAGTAGTGACAAGGGACTAGCGGCCCCCTACGAGCAGTACTTC.

In its sample, this clone was seen a few times. V usage is TRBV4-2 and J usage is TRBJ2-1; D is uncertain. From germline, CDR1 is LGHNA and CDR2 YNFKEQ. The CDR3 extends over 13 amino acids. V gave up 6 bases and J gave up 8 bases, with 14 bases separating them. The CDR3: CASSFSSADEQFF. CDR3 DNA: TGTGCCAGCAGTTTCTCGAGTGCCGATGAGCAGTTCTTC.

This chain uses TRBV10-3 with TRBJ2-7; 7 bases fit TRBD1. This CDR3 comprises 15 residues. Germline V gene sequence: CDR1 ENHRY, CDR2 SYGVKD. Losses at the gene ends were 0 bases for V and 3 bases for J; bases not matched to a gene: 5. As DNA, the CDR3 is TGTGCCATCAGTGAGTCGACAGGGAGCGGCTACGAGCAGTACTTC. Translating gives CAISESTGSGYEQYF.

This sequence joins TRBV6-6 and TRBJ2-7; maybe TRBD2 (6 bases). V shed 5 bases and J shed 0 bases, with 8 bases lying between them. There are 13 residues in the CDR3. CDR1 is MNHNY, CDR2 SVGAGI, per germline (reference sequence). The CDR3 sequence is CASSGGSSYEQYF. The CDR3 DNA sequence: TGTGCCAGCAGTGGAGGGAGCTCCTACGAGCAGTACTTC.

The rearrangement joins TRBV30 to TRBJ1-5; tentatively, D is TRBD1 (5 bases). Trimming removed 0 bases at V and 0 bases at J, with 12 bases between. The CDR3 spans 16 residues. Germline V gene lookup returns CDR1 GTSNPN and CDR2 SVGIG (reference sequence). This chain's CDR3 is CAWSVRAGLSNQPQHF. The DNA of the CDR3 is TGTGCCTGGAGTGTACGGGCGGGGCTTAGCAATCAGCCCCAGCATTTT.

The chain carries TRBV7-2 and TRBJ1-2; 8 positions match TRBD1. The CDR3 sequence is 17 residues long. V was pared by 4 bases and J by 4 bases, with 14 bases of the junction left unmatched. CDR1 SGHTA and CDR2 FQGNSA come from the germline V gene. CDR3 residues: CASSSQGARGLAYGYTF. The DNA of the CDR3 is TGTGCCAGCAGCTCTCAGGGGGCGCGGGGGTTGGCCTATGGCTACACCTTC.

V and J are TRBV5-1 and TRBJ2-2; 7 positions match TRBD1. J lost 3 bases, V lost 0 bases, and 2 bases had no gene match. The CDR3 contains 15 residues. The germline V gene encodes CDR1 SGHRS and CDR2 YFSETQ. The CDR3 DNA reads as TGCGCCAGCAGCTTGGGGGACAGAGACACCGGGGAGCTGTTTTTT. It translates to CASSLGDRDTGELFF.

V is TRBV7-3 and J is TRBJ2-1; the D gene is possibly TRBD2 (6 bases). This CDR3 has 14 amino acids. Germline V gives CDR1 SGHTA, CDR2 FQGTGA. Trimming pared 4 bases from V and 4 bases from J, leaving 11 bases between. The CDR3 DNA reads as TGTGCCAGCAGCTCAGCGGAGGGGTACAATGAGCAGTTCTTC. Its protein product is CASSSAEGYNEQFF.

The chain is built from TRBV29-1 and TRBJ1-6; 7 bases map to TRBD1. In germline, CDR1 is SQVTM, CDR2 ANQGSEA. The CDR3 runs 13 residues. Trimming took 4 bases from V and 9 from J; bases not matched to a gene: 6. CDR3 DNA sequence: TGCAGCGTTGTAGAGGGGGCCGGTTCACCCCTCCACTTT. Translated: CSVVEGAGSPLHF.

The chain couples TRBV7-2 to TRBJ1-1, with 8 bases fitting TRBD1. There are 17 residues in the CDR3. V gave up 1 base and J gave up 4 bases; unmatched junction bases: 11. Germline values: CDR1 SGHTA, CDR2 FQGNSA. The CDR3 is CASSLGQRRGQGTEAFF. Written as DNA, the CDR3 is TGTGCCAGCAGCTTAGGTCAACGCAGGGGGCAAGGCACTGAAGCTTTCTTT.